This T cell receptor beta chain was obtained from a study of cytomegalovirus exposure and HLA in healthy donors. Primers for the PCR totalled 60 Vbeta and 13 Jbeta. TCRdb's copy holds only in-frame clones and misses some; the assay was immunoSEQ multiplex PCR. The table lists 160,000 or so clones, with roughly 2% in the top ten. Germline lookup yields CDR1 SEHNR and CDR2 FQNEAQ (reference sequence). Trimming took off 6 bases at V and 4 bases at J, with 19 bases between the two ends. CDR3 length equals 16 residues. Worth noting for this clone: Its antigen remains unknown.

Overall study results and limits: Presence/absence comparisons presumed near-even sequencing depth among donors. Several V segments, TRBV6-2 and TRBV6-3 among them, could not be told apart and were dropped. There were a few CMV-associated chains whose specificity for CMV antigens was confirmed in vitro.

This clonotype was sampled from a man aged 25-40 years in good health and CMV-seronegative. The material sequenced was PBMCs. The genes are TRBV7-9 and TRBJ1-5; TRBD1 is a possible D gene (5 bases). The CDR3 DNA is TGTGCCAGCAGTCGCCTAAGTGAAGGGGTGAATCAGCCCCAGCATTTT. It codes for CASSRLSEGVNQPQHF.